This T cell receptor (beta chain) was identified in a study of blood T cells in healthy people across ages. The CDR3 has 16 residues. Germline V gene sequence: CDR1 SGDLS, CDR2 YYNGEE. Unmatched junction bases numbered 13, after V lost 3 bases and J lost 6 bases. This clonotype was picked up a small number of times. A second PCR, run for about 6 to 11 cycles, used a sample-barcoded 5' primer plus a J-beta primer mix. TCRdb analysed the 5' RACE reads with MiXCR anew, one entry per CDR3 protein. The sample shows approximately 810,000 distinct CDR3 sequences, 29% of them seen only once. The chain links TRBV9 to TRBJ2-3; 7 bases fit TRBD1. Sequencing used blood. The receptor comes from a woman aged 80 or over in good health. The CDR3 spells CASSALQTGLADTQYF. CDR3 nucleotides: TGTGCCAGCAGCGCACTTCAGACAGGGTTAGCGGATACGCAGTATTTT.